The T cell receptor (beta chain) described here comes from a study of T-cell reconstitution after alpha-beta-depleted transplantation in children. Study-level points and caveats: The main origin of T-cell counts and diversity one year after transplant was newly produced T cells.

This clonotype was counted at least ten times. Its cognate antigen is unknown. TCRbeta library construction was performed incorporating unique molecular identifiers. TCRdb independently ran MiXCR on the PCR reads; one entry per CDR3 protein. The sample has hundreds of thousands of distinct CDR3 sequences, about a tenth seen once; the top ten hold 28%. The germline V gene has CDR1 SGHTA and CDR2 FQGNSA. V trimming: 5 bases; J trimming: 4 bases; junction bases outside the gene matches: 10. The CDR3 is made up of 16 amino acids. This receptor was taken from a child in the first two years of life with acute myeloid leukemia, due to receive a stem cell transplant. The V gene is TRBV7-2, the J gene TRBJ1-2, with TRBD1 identical over 10 bases. Here the sequenced sample was PBMCs, taken before TCRalphabeta/CD19-depleted stem cell transplant. CDR3 amino acids: CASSLDRGRGGYGYTF. The CDR3 coding sequence is TGTGCCAGCAGCCTCGACAGGGGGCGAGGTGGCTATGGCTACACCTTC.